This TCR beta chain appears in the sequencing data of a study of T cell repertoires in ileal Crohn's disease (dated by TCRdb to between 2019 and 2020). With regard to the full study: Median disease duration was about eight years, and roughly a third of patients were identified as active smokers at the time of surgery. A prospective multicentre cohort supplied the roughly 57 Crohn's disease patients whose TCR repertoires were analysed. Endoscopic postoperative recurrence was defined as a Rutgeerts score above i0. Surgery was performed for a complication in all patients, with stricturing disease in about 61% and penetrating disease in approximately 40%. A total of 170 or so mucosal samples from around 57 patients were sequenced, collected from several sites on the surgical specimen and at postoperative endoscopy. Postoperative therapy was given to about half of the patients, with thiopurines administered to 11 patients and anti-TNF agents administered to 18 patients. The study was conducted in parallel with a multicentre cohort that was designed to identify predictors of early endoscopic recurrence following ileocolonic resection. Results and caveats for the whole study, not just this receptor: A significantly higher proportion of clonal expansions was observed in active smokers at surgery than in non-smokers (25.9% vs 17.9%, p=0.02). More high-frequency clones were carried by sorted CD8 T cells than by CD4 T cells, suggesting that mucosal expansions were mainly CD8. Endoscopic recurrence was found to be associated with higher high-frequency clone percentages at surgery, and recurrence was observed in all patients with clonality above 26.8% (18/57). Mucosal CD4 and CD8 T cells were sorted and sequenced only in a subgroup of patients, whose size was not stated.

With regard to this clone: Its antigen remains unidentified. No per-base quality is available; no much larger clone lies one base away.

For commercial TCRB immunosequencing, about 500 nanograms of biopsy DNA were submitted for each sample. Adaptive Biotechnology amplified the CDR3 regions from genomic DNA with a two-step multiplex PCR designed to control amplification bias. The first PCR used primers for every V and J gene segment; the second PCR added barcodes and Illumina adapters. CDR3 libraries were sequenced using an Illumina instrument. As for the original processing: The analysis used both the pipelines supplied by the vendor and custom analysis of the raw data in R/Bioconductor with R version 3.3.0. Clonality, which ranges from 0 to 1, was calculated as the inverse of the normalised Shannon entropy across all productive clones. High-frequency clones were defined as the repertoire share of the top 100 clones, retaining only clones passing a 95% confidence test. The Simpson index measured repertoire diversity, and the Morisita-Horn index measured overlap between samples. TCRdb re-hosts the immuneACCESS table, in-frame sequences only. Its copies lack some clones; in the studies checked, an unresolved V gene accounts for under half of them, and the cause for the rest is not known. For V, J and clone size, that table is used; D and trimming come from the DNA. The sample has around 15,000 clones on record, approximately 70% of them singletons. The ten largest clones take up about 5.3% of the sample.

As encoded in the germline V gene, CDR1 is LGHNA while CDR2 is YNFKEQ. V and J lose 0 bases and 1 base, and a span of 6 bases separates them. From cysteine to phenylalanine, the CDR3 is 15 amino acids long. Solely the CDR3 DNA is kept, with 45 bases framed from the first base. Adults with ileal or ileocolonic Crohn's disease for whom ileocolonic resection was indicated were considered eligible. Before DNA extraction, whole ileal mucosal biopsies were kept frozen at -80 degrees C. A TRizol-based method was used to extract genomic DNA from the frozen whole biopsies, and the DNA was quantified with a NanoDrop 2000 spectrophotometer.

Sequenced input: ileal tissue. This receptor was taken from an adult with Crohn's disease. Recombination linked TRBV4-2 to TRBJ2-2; the D gene lacks a confident call. The CDR3 has the sequence CASSQDNGNTGELFF. The sequence in DNA is TGTGCCAGCAGCCAAGACAACGGGAACACCGGGGAGCTGTTTTTT.